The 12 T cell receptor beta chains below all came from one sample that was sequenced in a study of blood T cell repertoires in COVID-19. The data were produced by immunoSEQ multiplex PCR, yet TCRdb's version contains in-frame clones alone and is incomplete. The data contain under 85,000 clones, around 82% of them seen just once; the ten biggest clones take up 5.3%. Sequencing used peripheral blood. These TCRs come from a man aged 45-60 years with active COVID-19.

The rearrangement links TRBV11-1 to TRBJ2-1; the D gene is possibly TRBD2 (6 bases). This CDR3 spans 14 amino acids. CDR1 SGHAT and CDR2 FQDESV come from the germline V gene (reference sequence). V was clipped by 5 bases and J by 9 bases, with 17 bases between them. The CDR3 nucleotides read TGTGCCAGCAGCCCTTTGACTAGTTTGGCTGAGCAGTTCTTC. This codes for CASSPLTSLAEQFF.

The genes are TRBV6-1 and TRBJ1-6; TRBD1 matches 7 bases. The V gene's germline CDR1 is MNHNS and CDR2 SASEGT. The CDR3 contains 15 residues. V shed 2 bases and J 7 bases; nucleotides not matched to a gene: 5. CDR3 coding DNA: TGTGCCAGCAGTGAACTTTTCAGGGGGAATTCACCCCTCCACTTT. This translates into CASSELFRGNSPLHF.

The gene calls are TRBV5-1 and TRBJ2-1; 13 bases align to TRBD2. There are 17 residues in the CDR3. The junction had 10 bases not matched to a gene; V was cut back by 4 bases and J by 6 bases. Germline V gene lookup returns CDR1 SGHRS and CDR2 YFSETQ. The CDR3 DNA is TGCGCCAGCAGCCCTCACGTACTAGCGGGAGGGGTCAATGAGCAGTTCTTC. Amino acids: CASSPHVLAGGVNEQFF.

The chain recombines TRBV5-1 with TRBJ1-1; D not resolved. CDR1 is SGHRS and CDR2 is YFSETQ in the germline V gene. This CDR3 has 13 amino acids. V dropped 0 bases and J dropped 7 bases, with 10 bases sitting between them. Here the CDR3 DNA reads TGCGCCAGCAGCTTGGCCGGTCAGGTTGAAGCTTTCTTT. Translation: CASSLAGQVEAFF.

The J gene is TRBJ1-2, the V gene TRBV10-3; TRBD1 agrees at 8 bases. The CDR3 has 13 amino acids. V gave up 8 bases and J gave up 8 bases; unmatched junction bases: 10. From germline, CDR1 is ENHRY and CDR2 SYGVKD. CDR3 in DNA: TGTGCCATCGGGGCGACAGGGGTCAACGGCTACACCTTC. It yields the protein CAIGATGVNGYTF.

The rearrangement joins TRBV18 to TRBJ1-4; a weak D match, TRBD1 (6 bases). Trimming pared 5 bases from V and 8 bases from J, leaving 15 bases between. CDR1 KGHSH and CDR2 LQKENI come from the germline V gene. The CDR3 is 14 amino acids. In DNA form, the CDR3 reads TGTGCCAGCTCAACCCAGCGGGGGCGAGAAAAACTGTTTTTT. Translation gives CASSTQRGREKLFF.

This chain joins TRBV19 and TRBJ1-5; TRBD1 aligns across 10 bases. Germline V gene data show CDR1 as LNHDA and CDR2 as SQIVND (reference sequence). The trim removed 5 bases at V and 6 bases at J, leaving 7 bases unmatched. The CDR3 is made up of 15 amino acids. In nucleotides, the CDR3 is TGTGCCAGTAGTCCCGACAGGGGGCTGGTTCAGCCCCAGCATTTT. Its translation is CASSPDRGLVQPQHF.

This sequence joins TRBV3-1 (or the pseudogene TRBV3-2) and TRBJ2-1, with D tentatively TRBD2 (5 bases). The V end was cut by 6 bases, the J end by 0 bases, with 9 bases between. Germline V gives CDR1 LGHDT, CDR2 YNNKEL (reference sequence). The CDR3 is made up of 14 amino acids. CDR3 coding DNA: TGTGCCAGCAGGCGGGCTAGCTCCTACAATGAGCAGTTCTTC. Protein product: CASRRASSYNEQFF.

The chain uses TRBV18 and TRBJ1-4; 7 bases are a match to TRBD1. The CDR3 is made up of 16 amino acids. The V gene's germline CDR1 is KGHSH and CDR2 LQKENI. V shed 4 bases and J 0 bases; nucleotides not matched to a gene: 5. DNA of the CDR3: TGTGCCAGCTCACTCCAGGGGGTCCCAACTAATGAAAAACTGTTTTTT. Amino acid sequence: CASSLQGVPTNEKLFF.

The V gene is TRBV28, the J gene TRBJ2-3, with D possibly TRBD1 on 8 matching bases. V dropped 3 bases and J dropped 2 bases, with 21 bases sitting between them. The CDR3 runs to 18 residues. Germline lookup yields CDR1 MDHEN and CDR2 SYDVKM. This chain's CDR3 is CASSFWGGTGPHTDTQYF. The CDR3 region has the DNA TGTGCCAGCAGTTTTTGGGGGGGGACAGGCCCTCACACAGATACGCAGTATTTT.

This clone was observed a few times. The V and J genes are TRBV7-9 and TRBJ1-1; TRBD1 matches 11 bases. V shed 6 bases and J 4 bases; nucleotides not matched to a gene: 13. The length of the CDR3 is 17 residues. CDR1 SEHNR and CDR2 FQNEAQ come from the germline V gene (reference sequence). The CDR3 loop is CASSTRTGGASGTEAFF. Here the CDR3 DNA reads TGTGCCAGCAGTACCAGGACAGGGGGCGCGAGCGGCACTGAAGCTTTCTTT.

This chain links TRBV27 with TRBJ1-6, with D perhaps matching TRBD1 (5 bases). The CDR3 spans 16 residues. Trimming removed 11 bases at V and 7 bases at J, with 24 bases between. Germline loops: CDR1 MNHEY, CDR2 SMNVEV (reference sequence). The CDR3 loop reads CACGSLLGGSNSPLHF. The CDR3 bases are TGTGCCTGCGGATCGCTTTTGGGGGGTTCGAATTCACCCCTCCACTTT.